Below are 25 T cell receptor beta chains sequenced from a single sample in a study of cytomegalovirus exposure and HLA in healthy donors. Produced via immunoSEQ multiplex PCR; TCRdb's table is partial and in-frame only. The sample lists under 250,000 clones; less than 90% were seen once. The specimen sequenced was PBMCs. The source of these receptors is a young woman in good health and CMV-seronegative.

The rearrangement joins TRBV11-2 to TRBJ2-1, with 10 bases matching TRBD1. The CDR3 sequence is 14 residues long. The J segment lost 9 bases and the V segment lost 5 bases, leaving 7 bases of the junction unmatched. Germline lookup yields CDR1 SGHAT and CDR2 FQNNGV. As DNA, the CDR3 is TGTGCCAGCAGCCGGGGACAGGGGCGGAGTGAGCAGTTCTTC. It specifies CASSRGQGRSEQFF.

V usage is TRBV5-4 and J usage is TRBJ2-2, with 11 bases identical to TRBD2. Germline V lookup: CDR1 SGHNT, CDR2 YYREEE (reference sequence). V was pared by 3 bases and J by 0 bases, with 4 bases of the junction left unmatched. The CDR3 runs to 17 residues. CDR3 in DNA: TGTGCCAGCAGCTCGGGACTAGCGGACCCGAACACCGGGGAGCTGTTTTTT. It translates to CASSSGLADPNTGELFF.

The chain couples TRBV27 to TRBJ2-7; TRBD2 is a possible D gene (5 bases). The CDR3 spans 13 residues. Germline V gene lookup returns CDR1 MNHEY and CDR2 SMNVEV (reference sequence). Trimming stripped 2 bases from V and 3 bases from J, with 8 bases between. CDR3 protein: CASSLREGYEQYF. The CDR3 DNA reads as TGTGCCAGCAGTTTACGGGAAGGCTACGAGCAGTACTTC.

This chain uses TRBV7-3 with TRBJ2-2; D unclear. The CDR3 spans 13 residues. The V gene's germline CDR1 is SGHTA and CDR2 FQGTGA. V lost 5 bases and J 4 bases, leaving 8 bases between the germline ends. The CDR3 loop reads CASSPSTTGELFF. The CDR3 bases are TGTGCCAGCAGCCCTTCCACCACCGGGGAGCTGTTTTTT. The full variable domain, completed using reference TRBV7-3 and TRBJ2-2, is GAGVSQTPSNKVTEKGKYVELRCDPISGHTALYWYRQSLGQGPEFLIYFQGTGAADDSGLPNDRFFAVRPEGSVSTLKIQRTERGDSAVYLCASSPSTTGELFFGEGSRLTVL.

The chain joins TRBV19 to TRBJ2-1, with a tentative D call TRBD1 (7 bases). Germline CDR1 reads LNHDA; CDR2 reads SQIVND (reference sequence). Trimming shortened V by 10 bases and J by 7 bases, and 23 bases separated the two germline ends. This CDR3 contains 15 residues. This chain's CDR3 is CATARGTGGLNEQFF. DNA for the CDR3: TGTGCCACCGCCAGGGGGACTGGGGGCCTGAATGAGCAGTTCTTC.

The chain has TRBV4-2 and TRBJ1-2, with D unresolved. Germline CDR1 and CDR2: LGHNA and YNFKEQ. V shed 2 bases and J shed 4 bases, with 17 bases lying between them. The CDR3 contains 16 residues. As DNA, the CDR3 is TGTGCCAGCAGCCAATCGGGCACCCAAGTTGGCTATGGCTACACCTTC. Translating it yields CASSQSGTQVGYGYTF.

The genes are TRBV5-1 and TRBJ1-1; D not resolved. Germline V gives CDR1 SGHRS, CDR2 YFSETQ. Trimming left V 0 bases short and J 10 bases short, with 10 bases between. The CDR3 extends over 12 amino acids. As DNA, the CDR3 is TGCGCCAGCAGCTTGGTTGGCCAAGGAGCTTTCTTT. It translates to CASSLVGQGAFF.

J is TRBJ2-5 and V is TRBV6-5; D remains ambiguous. Germline values: CDR1 MNHEY, CDR2 SVGAGI. The CDR3 has 16 residues. Trimming shortened V by 0 bases and J by 4 bases, and 15 bases separated the two germline ends. The CDR3 DNA is TGTGCCAGCAGTTACTCCGGAGTCGGATCAAGAGAGACCCAGTACTTC. It encodes CASSYSGVGSRETQYF.

The rearrangement uses TRBV2 and TRBJ2-1; 7 bases align to TRBD1. The germline V gene has CDR1 SNHLY and CDR2 FYNNEI. The trim removed 11 bases at V and 4 bases at J, leaving 11 bases unmatched. The CDR3 is 14 residues long. The CDR3 region is CASERGQRYNEQFF. CDR3 coding DNA: TGTGCCTCAGAGAGGGGGCAGAGATACAATGAGCAGTTCTTC.

This clone has just a few counts. The V call is TRBV6-6, the J call TRBJ1-1; D gene uncertain. The germline gives CDR1 MNHNY, CDR2 SVGAGI (reference sequence). There are 14 residues in the CDR3. Trimming left V 11 bases short and J 4 bases short, with 20 bases between. CDR3 sequence (DNA): TGTGCCCTTCAAGCACAAATTGAAAGCACTGAAGCTTTCTTT. It encodes CALQAQIESTEAFF.

The CDR3 here is CASSLVGTEAFF. The CDR3 DNA reads as TGTGCCAGCAGCTTAGTCGGGACCGAAGCTTTCTTT. The chain combines TRBV11-2 with TRBJ1-1; tentative D call: TRBD1 (5 bases). CDR1 SGHAT and CDR2 FQNNGV come from the germline V gene. With 1 base removed from V and 8 bases from J, the gap between germline ends came to 8 bases. CDR3 size: 12 residues.

The chain employs TRBV27 and TRBJ2-3; D is ambiguous. This CDR3 region has 15 residues. Trimming pared 1 base from V and 2 bases from J, leaving 10 bases between. Per the germline V gene, CDR1 is MNHEY and CDR2 is SMNVEV (reference sequence). CDR3 nucleotides: TGTGCCAGCAGTTTATATAGCAGAGTCACAGATACGCAGTATTTT. It encodes CASSLYSRVTDTQYF.

This chain links TRBV7-6 with TRBJ1-1, with D uncertain. V dropped 5 bases and J dropped 1 base, with 8 bases sitting between them. Germline loops: CDR1 SGHVS, CDR2 FNYEAQ. The CDR3 contains 13 residues. The CDR3 sequence is CASSLEENTEAFF. The CDR3 region has the DNA TGTGCCAGCAGCCTAGAGGAGAACACTGAAGCTTTCTTT.

The chain combines TRBV30 with TRBJ1-6; the D is unclear. Germline assignment: CDR1 GTSNPN and CDR2 SVGIG (reference sequence). This CDR3 comprises 13 residues. The V end was cut by 0 bases, the J end by 6 bases, with 6 bases between. The CDR3 region has the DNA TGTGCCTGGAGTGTCTCGACTAATTCACCCCTCCACTTT. Translated: CAWSVSTNSPLHF.

This clone was picked up one time. This rearrangement joins TRBV30 to TRBJ2-5; D call uncertain. Between the trimmed V and J ends, which lost 0 bases and 2 bases, there was a span of 10 bases. This CDR3 has 14 amino acids. From germline, CDR1 is GTSNPN and CDR2 SVGIG (reference sequence). The CDR3 DNA is TGTGCCTGGAGTGTGTGGGCAGCACAAGAGACCCAGTACTTC. It specifies CAWSVWAAQETQYF.

The chain carries TRBV6-1 and TRBJ2-2; D not certain. Germline assignment: CDR1 MNHNS and CDR2 SASEGT. This CDR3 spans 15 amino acids. The V end was cut by 3 bases, the J end by 1 base, with 9 bases between. The CDR3 sequence: CASSEVVRNTGELFF. In nucleotides, the CDR3 is TGTGCCAGCAGTGAGGTTGTCCGGAACACCGGGGAGCTGTTTTTT.

This chain links TRBV30 with TRBJ1-1; a possible D gene is TRBD1 (5 bases). V dropped 3 bases and J dropped 2 bases, with 13 bases sitting between them. The length of the CDR3 is 14 residues. CDR1 is GTSNPN, CDR2 SVGIG, per germline (reference sequence). Here the CDR3 reads CAWSGPDSNTEAFF. The DNA for the CDR3 is TGTGCCTGGAGCGGACCCGACAGTAACACTGAAGCTTTCTTT. Together with reference TRBV30 and TRBJ1-1, the CDR3 gives the full variable domain: SQTIHQWPATLVQPVGSPLSLECTVEGTSNPNLYWYRQAAGRGLQLLFYSVGIGQISSEVPQNLSASRPQDRQFILSSKKLLLSDSGFYLCAWSGPDSNTEAFFGQGTRLTVV.

The chain links TRBV6-5 to TRBJ2-1; D not certain. In germline, CDR1 is MNHEY, CDR2 SVGAGI. The CDR3 contains 14 residues. Trimming pared 6 bases from V and 7 bases from J, leaving 16 bases between. Here the CDR3 reads CASSPTLSRNEQFF. CDR3 in DNA: TGTGCCAGCAGCCCAACTCTTAGCCGGAATGAGCAGTTCTTC.

CDR3 bases: TGTGCCAGCAGTTACGAGACTGGCGCCGGGGAGCTGTTTTTT. Its translation is CASSYETGAGELFF. The rearrangement uses TRBV6-5 and TRBJ2-2; D uncertain. Deletions cut 2 bases from V and 6 bases from J, with 10 bases between. Germline CDR1 and CDR2: MNHEY and SVGAGI. The CDR3 contains 14 residues.

Written as DNA, the CDR3 is TGTGCCAGCAGTGAGGAACTAGCGGGAGCAGCAGCAGAGTTCTTC. Its translation is CASSEELAGAAAEFF. The chain joins TRBV6-1 to TRBJ2-1; 11 nucleotides agree with TRBD2. From germline, CDR1 is MNHNS and CDR2 SASEGT. After removal of 3 bases from V and 14 bases from J, the junction contained 12 bases not matched to a gene. The CDR3 is made up of 15 amino acids.

This chain joins TRBV12-5 and TRBJ1-1, with a possible D match to TRBD1 (5 bases). The germline V gene encodes CDR1 LGHNT and CDR2 FRNRAP. V was clipped by 5 bases and J by 5 bases, with 12 bases between them. The CDR3 runs to 13 residues. The CDR3 region is CASGRDGGTEAFF. The CDR3 nucleotides are TGTGCTAGTGGTCGGGACGGCGGAACTGAAGCTTTCTTT.

This clone has a handful of counts. The sample contains more than one DNA sequence encoding this CDR3. The chain has TRBV2 and TRBJ2-5; 16 bases match TRBD2. Germline V gives CDR1 SNHLY, CDR2 FYNNEI. The CDR3 totals 18 residues. Germline trimming cut 6 bases from V and 4 bases from J; bases unmatched to any gene: 11. The CDR3 DNA reads TGTGCCAGCAGCGCGGGACTAGCGGGGGGGCCCGGGGGAGAGACCCAGTACTTC. Translating gives CASSAGLAGGPGGETQYF. Looking up the rest from reference TRBV2 and TRBJ2-5 gives the full variable domain: EPEVTQTPSHQVTQMGQEVILRCVPISNHLYFYWYRQILGQKVEFLVSFYNNEISEKSEIFDDQFSVERPDGSNFTLKIRSTKLEDSAMYFCASSAGLAGGPGGETQYFGPGTRLLVL.

The chain employs TRBV18 and TRBJ2-7; 7 positions match TRBD1. Trimming removed 6 bases from V and 5 bases from J; junction bases left unmatched: 10. The CDR3 contains 14 residues. Germline assignment: CDR1 KGHSH and CDR2 LQKENI. Here the CDR3 reads CASSAGTEADEQYF. The CDR3, as DNA: TGTGCCAGCTCGGCCGGGACAGAGGCGGACGAGCAGTACTTC.

This chain joins TRBV29-1 and TRBJ2-3; 11 nucleotides line up with TRBD2. The CDR3 consists of 15 residues. The V gene end was trimmed by 6 bases and the J gene end by 1 base; junction bases not matched to a gene: 6. CDR1 and CDR2 from the germline V gene are SQVTM and ANQGSEA. The CDR3 nucleotides read TGCAGCGTCCAACTAGCGGGGGCCCGCACAGATACGCAGTATTTT. Translation gives CSVQLAGARTDTQYF.

The rearrangement uses TRBV5-1 and TRBJ1-1; the D gene is possibly TRBD1 (6 bases). V lost 3 bases and J lost 0, with 18 bases in between. Germline V CDR1 and CDR2: SGHRS, YFSETQ. This CDR3 region has 17 residues. CDR3 in DNA: TGCGCCAGCAGCTCGCGACCGGACAGCATAATGAACACTGAAGCTTTCTTT. Translating gives CASSSRPDSIMNTEAFF.